The 13 T cell receptor beta chains presented below share a single source sample, sequenced in a study of T cells after yellow fever vaccination. TCRdb redid the calling of the 5' RACE reads with MiXCR, one entry per CDR3 protein. The sample includes 200,000 to 300,000 distinct CDR3 sequences, 10% to 15% of them seen just once. Sequenced here: CD4+ T cells sorted from PBMCs, sampled 45 days after the yellow fever booster vaccination. Every receptor here comes from a young man who received the YFV17D yellow fever vaccine.

The chain joins TRBV5-6 to TRBJ2-1, with a possible D match to TRBD1 (6 bases). The germline gives CDR1 SGHDT, CDR2 YYEEEE. The CDR3 has 15 residues. V lost 7 bases and J lost 7, with 21 bases in between. The CDR3: CASQAWGRLGNEQFF. Here the CDR3 DNA reads TGTGCCAGCCAGGCTTGGGGGCGGCTAGGGAATGAGCAGTTCTTC.

In this sample, this clonotype turned up once. The gene calls are TRBV6-5 and TRBJ2-7; 9 bases match TRBD1. The germline V gene has CDR1 MNHEY and CDR2 SVGAGI. This CDR3 has 18 amino acids. Trimming cost V 2 bases and J 3 bases; bases outside gene matches: 14. The CDR3 DNA sequence: TGTGCCAGCAGTTACCCCCCCGGACCGGGACAGGGCTTCTACGAGCAGTACTTC. It specifies CASSYPPGPGQGFYEQYF.

This clonotype occurred a few times. The rearrangement uses TRBV5-1 and TRBJ2-1, with unresolved D. Trimming removed 4 bases at V and 7 bases at J, with 6 bases between. Per germline, CDR1 SGHRS and CDR2 YFSETQ. There are 11 residues in the CDR3. Here the CDR3 reads CASSTENEQFF. The CDR3 nucleotides read TGCGCCAGCAGCACAGAAAATGAGCAGTTCTTC.

This clonotype was found a few times. The V gene is TRBV4-3, the J gene TRBJ1-3; 7 bases line up with TRBD1. The V segment lost 4 bases and the J segment 0 bases; nucleotides outside the gene matches: 9. The CDR3 spans 17 residues. The V gene's germline CDR1 is LGHNA and CDR2 YSLEER. The CDR3 loop reads CASSLGSTGLSGNTIYF. In DNA, the CDR3 is TGCGCCAGCAGCCTCGGCTCGACAGGGCTCTCTGGAAACACCATATATTTT.

The chain uses TRBV4-1 and TRBJ2-2; D not certain. Deletions cut 0 bases from V and 0 bases from J, with 11 bases between. This CDR3 is built from 17 residues. Germline-derived CDR1 and CDR2 are MGHRA and YSYEKL. CDR3 DNA: TGCGCCAGCAGCCAAGATCGGCGGAGCTCGAACACCGGGGAGCTGTTTTTT. As protein: CASSQDRRSSNTGELFF.

In this sample, this clonotype turned up a few times. The rearrangement uses TRBV21-1 and TRBJ2-1; TRBD2, as called in the table, went unchecked against the DNA. TRBV21-1 is deemed a pseudogene. This CDR3 is built from 14 residues. CDR3 protein: CASSKAGLAGGGFF. CDR3 bases: TGTGCCAGCAGCAAAGCCGGGCTAGCGGGAGGTGGGTTCTTC.

This clonotype was counted at least ten times. V and J are TRBV7-2 and TRBJ2-1, with TRBD1 as a possible D gene (5 bases). The CDR3 has 12 residues. Germline lookup yields CDR1 SGHTA and CDR2 FQGNSA. Trimming stripped 3 bases from V and 10 bases from J, with 10 bases between. The CDR3 loop is CASSLVNREQFF. In DNA form, the CDR3 reads TGTGCCAGCAGCTTGGTCAACAGGGAGCAGTTCTTC. The full variable domain, rest sourced from reference TRBV7-2 and TRBJ2-1, is GAGVSQSPSNKVTEKGKDVELRCDPISGHTALYWYRQSLGQGLEFLIYFQGNSAPDKSGLPSDRFSAERTGGSVSTLTIQRTQQEDSAVYLCASSLVNREQFFGPGTRLTVL.

At least ten counts were recorded for this clonotype. The chain has TRBV12-3 or TRBV12-4 and TRBJ2-6; D unresolved. The CDR3 loop spans 13 amino acids. Trimming shortened V by 6 bases and J by 0 bases, and 3 bases separated the two germline ends. In DNA form, the CDR3 reads TGTGCCAGCAGAAGCTCTGGGGCCAACGTCCTGACTTTC. This encodes CASRSSGANVLTF.

This chain links TRBV6-2 or TRBV6-3 with TRBJ2-7, with 14 bases fitting TRBD2. The CDR3 covers 17 residues. The trim removed 9 bases at V and 2 bases at J, leaving 12 bases unmatched. Germline CDR1 MNHEY, CDR2 SVGEGT. CDR3 sequence (DNA): TGTGCCAGTAGCTCCGGGACTAGCGGGAGTAGGACCTACGAGCAGTACTTC. Amino acids: CASSSGTSGSRTYEQYF.

This clonotype was seen ten or more times. V usage is TRBV7-2 and J usage is TRBJ2-7; 8 bases are shared with TRBD1. The ends lost 5 bases at V and 5 bases at J; junction bases unmatched: 14. Germline CDR1 is SGHTA and CDR2 is FQGNSA. CDR3 length equals 16 residues. CDR3 sequence (DNA): TGTGCCAGCAGCGACAGGGGCGGAGGGAGTAGCCACGAGCAGTACTTC. This codes for CASSDRGGGSSHEQYF.

This clonotype has only a few counts. The V and J genes are TRBV27 and TRBJ2-1; 7 nucleotides align to TRBD1. Trimming removed 8 bases from V and 0 bases from J; junction bases left unmatched: 10. Germline V CDR1 and CDR2: MNHEY, SMNVEV (reference sequence). This CDR3 comprises 16 residues. The CDR3 nucleotides read TGTGCCAGCCGATACTCACAGGGGACCTCCTACAATGAGCAGTTCTTC. Its translation: CASRYSQGTSYNEQFF.

This clonotype was seen a few times. This sequence joins TRBV7-2 and TRBJ1-6, with no clear D. CDR3 size: 16 residues. Deletions cut 2 bases from V and 0 bases from J, with 8 bases between. Per germline, CDR1 SGHTA and CDR2 FQGNSA. Written as DNA, the CDR3 is TGTGCCAGCAGCTTAAATCCGAGCTCCTATAATTCACCCCTCCACTTT. Translation: CASSLNPSSYNSPLHF.

The V gene is TRBV10-3, the J gene TRBJ2-7, with 15 bases fitting TRBD2. The CDR3 spans 14 residues. The V gene end was trimmed by 9 bases and the J gene end by 7 bases; junction bases not matched to a gene: 7. Germline assignment: CDR1 ENHRY and CDR2 SYGVKD. This CDR3 reads CAIRRTSGRGEQYF. CDR3 bases: TGTGCCATTAGAAGGACTAGCGGGAGGGGGGAGCAGTACTTC.